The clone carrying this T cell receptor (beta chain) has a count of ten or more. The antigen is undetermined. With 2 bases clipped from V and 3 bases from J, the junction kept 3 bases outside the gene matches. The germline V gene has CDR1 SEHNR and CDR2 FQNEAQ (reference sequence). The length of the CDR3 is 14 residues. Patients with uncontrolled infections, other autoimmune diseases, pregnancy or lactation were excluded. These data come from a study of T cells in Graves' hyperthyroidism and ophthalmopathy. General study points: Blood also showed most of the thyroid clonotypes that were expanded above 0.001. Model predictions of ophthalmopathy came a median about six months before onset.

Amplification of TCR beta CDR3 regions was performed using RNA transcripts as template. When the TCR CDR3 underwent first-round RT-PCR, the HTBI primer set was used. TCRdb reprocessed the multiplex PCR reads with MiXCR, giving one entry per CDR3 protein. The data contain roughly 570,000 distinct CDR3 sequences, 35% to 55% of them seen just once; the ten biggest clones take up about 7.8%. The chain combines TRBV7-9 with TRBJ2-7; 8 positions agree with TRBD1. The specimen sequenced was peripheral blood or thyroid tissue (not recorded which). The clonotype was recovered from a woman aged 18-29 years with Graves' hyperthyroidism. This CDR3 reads CASSLMDRDYEQYF. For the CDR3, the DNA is TGTGCCAGCAGCTTAATGGACAGGGACTACGAGCAGTACTTC.